This passage covers 16 T cell receptor beta chains from one sample sequenced in a study of T cells after yellow fever vaccination (dated by TCRdb to the late 2010s). Read against the paper, the sample's treatment or condition label means: live attenuated yellow fever vaccine strain. The library relied on 5' RACE. The run used an Illumina NovaSeq 6000. TCRdb passed the public sequencing reads through fastp at Q25 and MiXCR, retaining productive beta sequences. Duplicate CDR3 protein sequences are folded into a single record with the most common DNA and genes. This sample is represented by about 320,000 distinct CDR3 sequences; around 11% of them were singletons. Of the sample, 3% to 4% falls within the top ten clones. The source material was CD4+ T cells sorted from PBMCs, sampled 45 days after the yellow fever booster vaccination. These receptors originate from a man younger than 35 who received the YFV17D yellow fever vaccine.

This clonotype has a handful of counts. The chain has TRBV5-1 and TRBJ1-2; D uncertain. Per the germline V gene, CDR1 is SGHRS and CDR2 is YFSETQ. Trimming took 3 bases from V and 4 from J, leaving 10 bases between them. The CDR3 covers 13 residues. The CDR3 here is CASSSEGGYGYTF. Written as DNA, the CDR3 is TGCGCCAGCAGCTCCGAGGGAGGCTATGGCTACACCTTC.

The chain uses TRBV20-1 and TRBJ1-2, with D possibly TRBD1 on 5 matching bases. Trimming took 4 bases from V and 7 from J, leaving 19 bases between them. Germline-derived CDR1 and CDR2 are DFQATT and SNEGSKA (reference sequence). The CDR3 has 14 residues. The DNA for the CDR3 is TGCAGTGCTAAGCCCCAGACAGAAAAACGTGGCTACACCTTC. Amino acids: CSAKPQTEKRGYTF.

This clonotype showed up just a few times. The chain has TRBV18 and TRBJ2-1, with D uncertain. In germline, CDR1 is KGHSH, CDR2 LQKENI. V shed 4 bases and J shed 0 bases, with 10 bases lying between them. The CDR3 contains 15 residues. CDR3 DNA: TGTGCCAGCTCACGATTGGCGGCCTCCTACAATGAGCAGTTCTTC. Its protein is CASSRLAASYNEQFF.

This clonotype was recorded many times. V gene TRBV12-3 or TRBV12-4 combines with J gene TRBJ1-5, with D unclear. The V end was cut by 2 bases, the J end by 4 bases, with 6 bases between. The CDR3 totals 13 residues. The CDR3 protein is CASSLQINQPQHF. The CDR3 DNA reads TGTGCCAGCAGTTTACAGATAAATCAGCCCCAGCATTTT.

This clonotype appeared a few times. This sequence joins TRBV24-1 and TRBJ2-3; D gene ambiguous. The CDR3 covers 13 residues. Germline V gene lookup returns CDR1 KGHDR and CDR2 SFDVKD. The V end was cut by 6 bases, the J end by 1 base, with 7 bases between. The CDR3: CATSSPGTDTQYF. The CDR3 DNA is TGTGCCACCAGTTCTCCGGGCACAGATACGCAGTATTTT.

At least ten counts were recorded for this clonotype. This chain uses TRBV5-1 with TRBJ1-6, with 9 bases fitting TRBD1. This CDR3 has 15 residues. The V segment lost 0 bases and the J segment 7 bases; nucleotides outside the gene matches: 2. Germline V gives CDR1 SGHRS, CDR2 YFSETQ. CDR3 DNA: TGCGCCAGCAGCTTGGACGGGACAGGGAATTCACCCCTCCACTTT. Its translation: CASSLDGTGNSPLHF.

The CDR3 DNA follows: TGTGCCACCAGTGCAGAGGGGAATCAGCCCCAGCATTTT. Protein product: CATSAEGNQPQHF. The chain links TRBV24-1 to TRBJ1-5, with D maybe TRBD1 (5 bases). Germline V gene lookup returns CDR1 KGHDR and CDR2 SFDVKD. The V end lost 5 bases, the J end lost 4 bases, and 8 bases lay between the germline ends. The CDR3 sequence is 13 residues long.

This rearrangement joins TRBV30 to TRBJ1-1, with D possibly TRBD1 on 6 matching bases. The V end lost 8 bases, the J end lost 3 bases, and 13 bases lay between the germline ends. The CDR3 is made up of 12 amino acids. The germline gives CDR1 GTSNPN, CDR2 SVGIG (reference sequence). The CDR3 sequence: CAGGGRDTEAFF. CDR3 DNA sequence: TGTGCCGGGGGGGGCAGGGACACTGAAGCTTTCTTT. Full variable domain (outside the CDR3, taken from reference TRBV30 and TRBJ1-1): SQTIHQWPATLVQPVGSPLSLECTVEGTSNPNLYWYRQAAGRGLQLLFYSVGIGQISSEVPQNLSASRPQDRQFILSSKKLLLSDSGFYLCAGGGRDTEAFFGQGTRLTVV.

This clonotype occurred a few times. The genes are TRBV7-9 and TRBJ1-3, with a possible D match to TRBD1 (6 bases). Germline values: CDR1 SEHNR, CDR2 FQNEAQ (reference sequence). This CDR3 spans 18 amino acids. V gave up 4 bases and J gave up 1 base, with 20 bases separating them. The CDR3 is CASSWTDRRTPSGNTIYF. The CDR3 DNA follows: TGTGCCAGCAGCTGGACGGACAGAAGAACCCCGTCTGGAAACACCATATATTTT.

This clonotype came up a few times. The chain combines TRBV6-2 or TRBV6-3 with TRBJ2-3; D might be TRBD1 (6 bases). Germline CDR1 MNHEY, CDR2 SVGEGT. V lost 5 bases and J 2 bases, leaving 11 bases between the germline ends. The CDR3 contains 14 residues. In DNA, the CDR3 is TGTGCCAGCAGTGCAGGGACAATCACAGATACGCAGTATTTT. Encoded protein: CASSAGTITDTQYF.

This chain links TRBV24-1 with TRBJ1-5; 9 bases are a match to TRBD1. Germline-derived CDR1 and CDR2 are KGHDR and SFDVKD. V was pared by 6 bases and J by 7 bases, with 9 bases of the junction left unmatched. This CDR3 spans 15 amino acids. The CDR3 loop reads CATSSGTGIWQPQHF. The CDR3 DNA sequence: TGTGCCACCAGTTCGGGGACAGGGATTTGGCAGCCCCAGCATTTT.

Only a few counts were recorded for this clonotype. The J gene is TRBJ1-5, the V gene TRBV2, with D possibly matching TRBD1 (5 bases). With 5 bases removed from V and 7 bases from J, the gap between germline ends came to 15 bases. This CDR3 is built from 14 residues. Germline V gives CDR1 SNHLY, CDR2 FYNNEI. Here the CDR3 reads CASSFQGSIQPQHF. The CDR3 nucleotides read TGTGCCAGCAGTTTTCAGGGATCAATACAGCCCCAGCATTTT.

This clonotype was counted a few times. This rearrangement joins TRBV5-1 to TRBJ1-2, with TRBD1 as a possible D gene (5 bases). The CDR3 consists of 14 residues. Trimming took 5 bases from V and 1 from J, leaving 12 bases between them. Germline-derived CDR1 and CDR2 are SGHRS and YFSETQ. The CDR3 sequence: CASRLTGFNYGYTF. The DNA of the CDR3 is TGCGCCAGCAGGTTAACAGGCTTTAACTATGGCTACACCTTC. Together with reference TRBV5-1 and TRBJ1-2, the CDR3 gives the full variable domain: KAGVTQTPRYLIKTRGQQVTLSCSPISGHRSVSWYQQTPGQGLQFLFEYFSETQRNKGNFPGRFSGRQFSNSRSEMNVSTLELGDSALYLCASRLTGFNYGYTFGSGTRLTVV.

In its sample, this clonotype was seen many times. The CDR3 nucleotides read TGTGCCAGCAGACCTACAGGGGGCAGAGGCTCCTACGAGCAGTACTTC. Translated: CASRPTGGRGSYEQYF. The chain couples TRBV7-2 to TRBJ2-7; TRBD1 agrees at 9 bases. The CDR3 has 16 residues. With V trimmed by 6 bases and J by 0 bases, 9 bases remained unmatched. Per germline, CDR1 SGHTA and CDR2 FQGNSA. Drawing the rest from reference TRBV7-2 and TRBJ2-7, the complete variable domain is GAGVSQSPSNKVTEKGKDVELRCDPISGHTALYWYRQSLGQGLEFLIYFQGNSAPDKSGLPSDRFSAERTGGSVSTLTIQRTQQEDSAVYLCASRPTGGRGSYEQYFGPGTRLTVT.

This clonotype was counted many times. The chain is built from TRBV5-1 and TRBJ2-3; perhaps TRBD1 as D (5 bases). Germline CDR1 SGHRS, CDR2 YFSETQ. This CDR3 is built from 14 residues. V lost 4 bases and J lost 2, with 11 bases in between. CDR3 sequence reads: CASSPQGFTDTQYF. DNA for the CDR3: TGCGCCAGCAGCCCTCAGGGCTTCACAGATACGCAGTATTTT.

The chain has TRBV28 and TRBJ2-7, with TRBD2 matching over 7 bases. Germline V gene data show CDR1 as MDHEN and CDR2 as SYDVKM. The J segment lost 3 bases and the V segment lost 5 bases, leaving 10 bases of the junction unmatched. The CDR3 is made up of 15 amino acids. The CDR3 nucleotides read TGTGCCAGCAGTGCCGCCAGCGGGGTCCGCTACGAGCAGTACGTC. It is translated as CASSAASGVRYEQYV.